The rows below give T cell receptor beta chains drawn from one sample of a study of a mutant IDH1 vaccine in newly diagnosed glioma. These receptors' targets are unknown. Generated by immunoSEQ multiplex PCR, the TCRdb table keeps only in-frame clones and is missing some. The table lists roughly 70,000 clones, roughly 84% of them singletons, with roughly 15% in the top ten. The sequencing used PBMCs, collected from a glioma patient whose treatment included an IDH1 peptide vaccine. The receptors stem from a young man with glioma. The CDR3 runs from the conserved cysteine through the conserved F or W. A D gene is named only where the DNA matches it firmly. Clone size is stated in some rows and not others, as once, few, many or a class when expanded.

abundance | j_gene | d_gene | v_gene | CDR3aa | CDR3nt
once | TRBJ2-7 | . | TRBV4-1 | CASSQSQSKTYEQYF | TGCGCCAGCAGCCAATCCCAATCAAAAACCTACGAGCAGTACTTC
. | TRBJ2-7 | . | TRBV4-3 | CASSQVADYSYEQYF | TGCGCCAGCAGCCAAGTCGCGGATTACTCCTACGAGCAGTACTTC
few | TRBJ1-5 | . | TRBV21-1 | CASRGEGSNQPQHF | TGTGCCAGCAGGGGAGAAGGAAGCAATCAGCCCCAGCATTTT
. | TRBJ2-6 | TRBD1 | TRBV19 | CASGTGFGANVLTF | TGTGCCAGTGGGACAGGGTTCGGGGCCAACGTCCTGACTTTC
. | TRBJ2-7 | . | TRBV30 | CAWSVAREQYF | TGTGCCTGGAGTGTAGCGCGGGAGCAGTACTTC
. | TRBJ2-2 | TRBD2 | TRBV4-3 | CASSQDLSGRPNTGELFF | TGCGCCAGCAGCCAAGATCTAAGCGGGAGGCCGAACACCGGGGAGCTGTTTTTT
once | TRBJ2-7 | . | TRBV18 | CASSPQSYEQYF | TGTGCCAGCTCACCCCAATCCTACGAGCAGTACTTC
. | TRBJ2-5 | . | TRBV4-1 | CASSQAPVRQETQYF | TGCGCCAGCAGCCAAGCCCCAGTTCGCCAAGAGACCCAGTACTTC
. | TRBJ1-2 | . | TRBV7-8 | CASSLAQAGHGYTF | TGTGCCAGCAGCTTAGCGCAGGCAGGGCATGGCTACACCTTC
. | TRBJ2-1 | TRBD1 | TRBV11-2 | CASSQGANEQFF | TGTGCCAGCAGCCAGGGGGCAAATGAGCAGTTCTTC
few | TRBJ1-5 | TRBD1 | TRBV30 | CAWARTGHQPQHF | TGTGCCTGGGCCAGGACAGGCCATCAGCCCCAGCATTTT
. | TRBJ2-7 | TRBD2 | TRBV7-9 | CASSLGGSVLNEQYF | TGTGCCAGCAGCTTGGGCGGGAGTGTTCTTAACGAGCAGTACTTC
few | TRBJ1-1 | . | TRBV9 | CASSVAGGGTEAFF | TGTGCCAGCAGCGTAGCGGGGGGGGGCACTGAAGCTTTCTTT
once | TRBJ1-2 | . | TRBV27 | CASTRFPGYGYTF | TGTGCCAGTACCAGGTTTCCCGGCTATGGCTACACCTTC
once | TRBJ2-1 | TRBD1 | TRBV5-6 | CASSLLDTPGGLFYNEQFF | TGTGCCAGCAGCCTACTCGACACTCCAGGGGGTTTGTTCTACAATGAGCAGTTCTTC
. | TRBJ1-1 | . | TRBV28 | CASSSPGTRTEAFF | TGTGCCAGCAGTTCCCCAGGGACTCGGACTGAAGCTTTCTTT
once | TRBJ2-1 | TRBD2 | TRBV5-8 | CASSLAGSGASYNEQFF | TGTGCCAGCAGCTTGGCCGGGAGCGGGGCCTCCTACAATGAGCAGTTCTTC
. | TRBJ2-1 | TRBD2 | TRBV18 | CASSPQLAGDNEQFF | TGTGCCAGCTCACCACAACTAGCGGGGGACAATGAGCAGTTCTTC
. | TRBJ1-1 | . | TRBV7-2 | CASSLHTGRTNTEAFF | TGTGCCAGCAGCTTGCATACGGGACGCACGAACACTGAAGCTTTCTTT
few | TRBJ2-7 | . | TRBV7-9 | CASREGLSYEQYF | TGTGCCAGCCGGGAAGGACTCTCCTACGAGCAGTACTTC
. | TRBJ1-1 | . | TRBV5-1 | CASSPEGGVNTEAFF | TGCGCCAGCAGCCCAGAAGGAGGGGTGAACACTGAAGCTTTCTTT
. | TRBJ2-4 | . | TRBV11-2 | CASSLQGAKNIQYF | TGTGCCAGCAGCTTACAGGGTGCCAAAAACATTCAGTACTTC
once | TRBJ2-5 | . | TRBV5-7 | CASSCKRQETQYF | TGTGCCAGCAGCTGCAAGAGGCAAGAGACCCAGTACTTC
. | TRBJ1-5 | . | TRBV6-1 | CASVQFSNQPQHF | TGTGCCAGCGTCCAGTTTAGCAATCAGCCCCAGCATTTT
. | TRBJ2-1 | . | TRBV11-2 | CASSLAVREQFF | TGTGCCAGCAGCTTAGCGGTCCGTGAGCAGTTCTTC
. | TRBJ2-1 | TRBD2 | TRBV7-2 | CASSGLARLLLNEQFF | TGTGCCAGCTCAGGACTAGCGAGACTATTACTCAATGAGCAGTTCTTC
. | TRBJ2-2 | . | TRBV10-3 | CAISGIQNTGELFF | TGTGCCATCAGTGGGATACAGAACACCGGGGAGCTGTTTTTT
. | TRBJ2-2 | . | TRBV11-2 | CASSLVRAGELFF | TGTGCCAGCAGCTTAGTGAGAGCCGGGGAGCTGTTTTTT
once | TRBJ2-5 | TRBD1 | TRBV5-4 | CASSLGTEETQYF | TGTGCCAGCAGCTTAGGGACAGAAGAGACCCAGTACTTC
. | TRBJ2-6 | . | TRBV7-3 | CASSLGAHSGANVLTF | TGTGCCAGCAGCTTAGGGGCTCACTCTGGGGCCAACGTCCTGACTTTC
. | TRBJ1-5 | . | TRBV10-3 | CAISESTQPQHF | TGTGCCATCAGTGAGTCGACCCAGCCCCAGCATTTT
. | TRBJ2-7 | . | TRBV4-2 | CASSQAGVAYEQYF | TGTGCCAGCAGCCAAGCCGGCGTAGCCTACGAGCAGTACTTC
once | TRBJ2-7 | . | TRBV19 | CASSIFKGSSYEQYF | TGTGCCAGTAGTATATTTAAAGGGAGCTCCTACGAGCAGTACTTC
. | TRBJ1-1 | . | TRBV7-2 | CASSLAGIVNTEAFF | TGTGCCAGCAGCTTAGCGGGGATTGTGAACACTGAAGCTTTCTTT
. | TRBJ1-2 | . | TRBV19 | CASSIRGSGYTF | TGTGCCAGTAGTATCCGCGGGAGTGGCTACACCTTC
. | TRBJ2-7 | . | TRBV9 | CASTAGHGPYEQYF | TGTGCCAGCACGGCGGGACATGGACCCTACGAGCAGTACTTC
. | TRBJ2-6 | . | TRBV5-1 | CASSLVGALGANVLTF | TGCGCCAGCAGCTTGGTGGGGGCGCTTGGGGCCAACGTCCTGACTTTC
few | TRBJ1-5 | . | TRBV2 | CASSEKRGGNQPQHF | TGTGCCAGCAGTGAAAAGAGGGGTGGTAATCAGCCCCAGCATTTT
. | TRBJ2-7 | TRBD2 | TRBV5-1 | CASSQLTSDYEQYF | TGCGCCAGCAGCCAATTAACTAGCGACTACGAGCAGTACTTC
. | TRBJ2-4 | . | TRBV13 | CASSLGGGLLAKNIQYF | TGTGCCAGCAGCTTAGGGGGGGGACTTCTAGCCAAAAACATTCAGTACTTC
. | TRBJ1-1 | TRBD1 | TRBV18 | CASSQGQGALNTEAFF | TGTGCCAGCTCACAGGGACAGGGGGCCCTGAACACTGAAGCTTTCTTT
. | TRBJ2-2 | . | TRBV10-3 | CAGGVRSTGELFF | TGTGCCGGGGGAGTGCGGAGCACCGGGGAGCTGTTTTTT
. | TRBJ1-1 | . | TRBV7-3 | CASSSNANTEAFF | TGTGCCAGCAGCTCCAACGCGAACACTGAAGCTTTCTTT
. | TRBJ2-5 | . | TRBV5-1 | CASSLVGGRETQYF | TGCGCCAGCAGCTTGGTAGGAGGCCGGGAGACCCAGTACTTC
. | TRBJ1-2 | TRBD1 | TRBV29-1 | CSVLTGSIYGYTF | TGCAGCGTTCTGACAGGGAGTATCTATGGCTACACCTTC
. | TRBJ1-5 | . | TRBV4-2 | CASSQDVAEYSNQPQHF | TGTGCCAGCAGCCAAGATGTGGCAGAATATAGCAATCAGCCCCAGCATTTT
. | TRBJ2-7 | TRBD1 | TRBV4-2 | CASSQGTESSYEQYF | TGTGCCAGCAGCCAGGGGACAGAGAGCTCCTACGAGCAGTACTTC
. | TRBJ2-4 | . | TRBV13 | CASSLGLAKNIQYF | TGTGCCAGCAGCTTAGGCCTAGCCAAAAACATTCAGTACTTC
. | TRBJ1-1 | TRBD1 | TRBV11-2 | CASSWGTENTEAFF | TGTGCCAGCAGCTGGGGGACAGAGAACACTGAAGCTTTCTTT
. | TRBJ2-7 | . | TRBV2 | CASSWSGGRYEQYF | TGTGCCAGCAGTTGGTCGGGGGGCAGGTACGAGCAGTACTTC
once | TRBJ2-5 | . | TRBV29-1 | CSVDWDTQYF | TGCAGCGTTGATTGGGATACCCAGTACTTC
. | TRBJ2-3 | . | TRBV29-1 | CSAATVPSTDTQYF | TGCAGCGCGGCGACAGTCCCTAGCACAGATACGCAGTATTTT
. | TRBJ2-7 | . | TRBV7-2 | CASSLAAGANEQYF | TGTGCCAGCAGCTTAGCGGCAGGCGCCAACGAGCAGTACTTC
. | TRBJ1-3 | TRBD1 | TRBV11-2 | CASSSTGDRGLLGNTIYF | TGTGCCAGCAGCTCCACCGGGGACAGGGGGCTACTTGGAAACACCATATATTTT
. | TRBJ2-4 | TRBD2 | TRBV25-1 | CASSDFGLAGNAKNIQYF | TGTGCCAGCAGTGATTTCGGGCTAGCGGGCAACGCCAAAAACATTCAGTACTTC
. | TRBJ2-1 | TRBD2 | TRBV29-1 | CSAPGLAAYNEQFF | TGCAGCGCCCCGGGACTAGCGGCCTACAATGAGCAGTTCTTC
. | TRBJ2-2 | . | TRBV4-2 | CASSRDSTKTGELFF | TGTGCCAGCAGCCGGGACTCTACAAAAACCGGGGAGCTGTTTTTT